This passage covers 29 T cell receptor beta chains from one sample sequenced in a study of vaccination and CD4 T cells after COVID-19. These receptors are not linked to any known antigen. Described treatment: roughly nine-day PBMC culture with coronavirus spike peptide pools or control peptides (ViraFEST assay). The Oncomine TCR Beta short-read assay was applied to DNA of cultured CD4+ T cells. MiXCR was run by TCRdb on the PCR reads, yielding one entry per CDR3 protein. The data show some 10,000 distinct CDR3 sequences, approximately 59% seen once. The specimen was CD4+ T cells from blood, cultured in vitro. The receptors originated from a human donor who had recovered from COVID-19.

The genes are TRBV7-9 and TRBJ1-3; D ambiguous. Germline-derived CDR1 and CDR2 are SEHNR and FQNEAQ (reference sequence). This CDR3 has 15 amino acids. V lost 5 bases to trimming and J lost 0 bases, with 11 bases between them. The CDR3 DNA reads as TGTGCCAGCAGCCAAGCCTACAGCTCTGGAAACACCATATATTTT. This sequence encodes CASSQAYSSGNTIYF.

The genes are TRBV14 and TRBJ1-2; the D is unclear. V was cut by 1 base and J by 3 bases, with 15 bases left in between. Germline V gene lookup returns CDR1 SGHDN and CDR2 FVKESK. CDR3 length: 16 amino acids. CDR3 residues: CASSQVGPRGDYGYTF. The CDR3 bases are TGTGCCAGCAGCCAAGTAGGTCCACGGGGTGACTATGGCTACACCTTC.

This clonotype turned up a few times. The chain employs TRBV20-1 and TRBJ2-1; 8 nucleotides align to TRBD1. Trimming took 5 bases from V and 5 from J; bases not matched to a gene: 5. Germline V CDR1 and CDR2: DFQATT, SNEGSKA (reference sequence). This CDR3 has 13 amino acids. CDR3 region: CSAWYRGDNEQFF. The DNA for the CDR3 is TGCAGTGCTTGGTACAGGGGGGACAATGAGCAGTTCTTC.

Turning to this clonotype: This clone may be a read error of a much larger clone one base away. V is TRBV6-2 or TRBV6-3 and J is TRBJ2-7; 7 nucleotides match TRBD1. Germline CDR1 is MNHEY and CDR2 is SVGEGT. The CDR3 contains 13 residues. The CDR3 sequence: CGSSPQGAYEQYF. CDR3 DNA sequence: TGTGGCAGCAGCCCCCAGGGGGCCTACGAGCAGTACTTC.

The rearrangement links TRBV2 to TRBJ2-7; TRBD1 matches at 8 bases. The V and J ends lost 8 bases and 2 bases, in that order; junction bases with no gene match: 5. This CDR3 is built from 13 residues. CDR1 is SNHLY and CDR2 is FYNNEI in the germline V gene. The CDR3 region has the DNA TGTGCCAGCCGACAGACAGGGGCCTACGAGCAGTACTTC. Translating gives CASRQTGAYEQYF.

The DNA for the CDR3 is TGTGCCAGTAGTAGGGCAGGGAAAAGCGGTGACTATGGCTACACCTTC. Translating gives CASSRAGKSGDYGYTF. The chain recombines TRBV19 with TRBJ1-2, with D perhaps matching TRBD1 (5 bases). Trimming pared 4 bases from V and 3 bases from J, leaving 18 bases between. CDR3 length: 16 residues. Germline V CDR1 and CDR2: LNHDA, SQIVND (reference sequence).

This CDR3 is CASSPGTSPTGELFF. CDR3 coding DNA: TGTGCCAGTAGCCCCGGGACTAGCCCGACCGGGGAGCTGTTTTTT. The chain links TRBV19 to TRBJ2-2; 9 nucleotides align to TRBD2. CDR1 is LNHDA, CDR2 SQIVND, per germline (reference sequence). Trimming at V came to 6 bases and at J to 5 bases, leaving 7 bases not matched to a gene. CDR3 size: 15 residues.

The J gene is TRBJ2-7, the V gene TRBV20-1, with 8 bases fitting TRBD1. This CDR3 has 12 residues. Trimming cost V 6 bases and J 3 bases; bases outside gene matches: 4. In germline, CDR1 is DFQATT, CDR2 SNEGSKA (reference sequence). CDR3 DNA sequence: TGCAGTGCCCGCGGACAGGGCTACGAGCAGTACTTC. Translated: CSARGQGYEQYF.

The rearrangement uses TRBV11-3 and TRBJ2-7, with D perhaps matching TRBD1 (5 bases). V was trimmed by 1 base and J by 5 bases, leaving 15 bases between them. Per germline, CDR1 SGHNT and CDR2 YENEEA. The CDR3 is 15 residues long. CDR3 in amino acids: CASSLVVTDPNEQYF. CDR3 nucleotide sequence: TGTGCCAGCAGCTTAGTGGTGACAGACCCCAACGAGCAGTACTTC.

The rearrangement uses TRBV18 and TRBJ1-2, with a possible D match to TRBD1 (6 bases). CDR3 length equals 14 residues. Trimming took off 3 bases at V and 4 bases at J, with 12 bases between the two ends. Germline lookup yields CDR1 KGHSH and CDR2 LQKENI. CDR3 residues: CASSPVGDIYGYTF. The DNA for the CDR3 is TGTGCCAGCTCACCGGTTGGGGACATCTATGGCTACACCTTC.

The chain has TRBV7-2 and TRBJ1-4, with D possibly TRBD1 on 5 matching bases. The CDR3 spans 14 residues. Germline V lookup: CDR1 SGHTA, CDR2 FQGNSA. Trimming stripped 6 bases from V and 5 bases from J, with 13 bases between. The CDR3 nucleotides read TGTGCCAGCAGTCCAGGGACGGTGAATGAAAAACTGTTTTTT. Amino acid sequence: CASSPGTVNEKLFF.

The V and J genes are TRBV10-3 and TRBJ2-1, with 16 bases matching TRBD2. The CDR3 is 16 residues long. Germline CDR1 is ENHRY and CDR2 is SYGVKD. The V segment lost 2 bases and the J segment 7 bases; nucleotides outside the gene matches: 2. The CDR3 nucleotides are TGTGCCATCAGTGAGCCGGGACTAGCGGGGGGGAATGAGCAGTTCTTC. Amino acid sequence: CAISEPGLAGGNEQFF.

V is TRBV28 and J is TRBJ1-1; a possible D gene is TRBD1 (5 bases). Trimming shortened V by 7 bases and J by 5 bases, and 14 bases separated the two germline ends. CDR3 length: 13 amino acids. CDR1 is MDHEN and CDR2 is SYDVKM in the germline V gene. CDR3 sequence: CASIAGGVTEAFF. In DNA, the CDR3 is TGTGCCAGCATCGCCGGGGGGGTAACTGAAGCTTTCTTT.

This clonotype was recorded once. The chain has TRBV6-1 and TRBJ1-1, with D uncertain. Trimming removed 5 bases from V and 1 base from J, with 8 bases in between. This CDR3 is built from 13 residues. Germline CDR1 MNHNS, CDR2 SASEGT. The CDR3 DNA reads as TGTGCCAGCAGTCTACTAAGGAACACTGAAGCTTTCTTT. It encodes CASSLLRNTEAFF.

The gene calls are TRBV7-3 and TRBJ2-5; 9 nucleotides line up with TRBD2. Germline V gives CDR1 SGHTA, CDR2 FQGTGA. CDR3 length: 14 residues. Unmatched junction bases numbered 6, after V lost 5 bases and J lost 5 bases. The CDR3 DNA reads TGTGCCAGCAGCGTTAGCGGGAGAGAGGAGACCCAGTACTTC. This codes for CASSVSGREETQYF.

The chain joins TRBV6-2 or TRBV6-3 to TRBJ2-1; 11 positions match TRBD2. The CDR3 totals 17 residues. The germline gives CDR1 MNHEY, CDR2 SVGEGT. The V gene end was trimmed by 7 bases and the J gene end by 0 bases; junction bases not matched to a gene: 8. The CDR3 sequence is CASKLAGVLSSYNEQFF. As DNA, the CDR3 is TGTGCCAGCAAACTAGCGGGGGTTCTTAGCTCCTACAATGAGCAGTTCTTC.

This clonotype was seen more than once but under ten times. The chain couples TRBV12-3 or TRBV12-4 to TRBJ2-7; no clear D gene. This CDR3 has 11 residues. Trimming took 4 bases from V and 6 from J, leaving 7 bases between them. This CDR3 is CASSWLGEQYF. Written as DNA, the CDR3 is TGTGCCAGCAGTTGGCTCGGCGAGCAGTACTTC.

The chain carries TRBV20-1 and TRBJ1-5; 8 nucleotides align to TRBD1. CDR1 DFQATT and CDR2 SNEGSKA come from the germline V gene (reference sequence). The CDR3 loop spans 13 amino acids. After removal of 6 bases from V and 7 bases from J, the junction contained 8 bases not matched to a gene. The CDR3 spells CSAMTGATQPQHF. In DNA, the CDR3 is TGCAGTGCCATGACAGGGGCAACCCAGCCCCAGCATTTT.

The genes are TRBV6-1 and TRBJ1-1; tentative D call: TRBD1 (5 bases). Between the trimmed V and J ends, which lost 10 bases and 3 bases, there was a span of 15 bases. CDR3 length equals 13 residues. Per germline, CDR1 MNHNS and CDR2 SASEGT. In nucleotides, the CDR3 is TGTGCCACCACTAGGGGTAGGGACACTGAAGCTTTCTTT. It yields the protein CATTRGRDTEAFF.

This sequence joins TRBV10-3 and TRBJ2-5; unclear D gene. Germline assignment: CDR1 ENHRY and CDR2 SYGVKD. The CDR3 loop spans 14 amino acids. The V end was cut by 2 bases, the J end by 0 bases, with 7 bases between. In DNA form, the CDR3 reads TGTGCCATCAGTGAGCGGCGGAACCAAGAGACCCAGTACTTC. As protein: CAISERRNQETQYF.

The chain links TRBV4-1 to TRBJ1-6; 8 positions match TRBD1. The germline V gene encodes CDR1 MGHRA and CDR2 YSYEKL. CDR3 size: 15 residues. J was trimmed by 8 bases and V by 0 bases; bases with no gene match: 3. DNA of the CDR3: TGCGCCAGCAGCCAAGAGGTGACAGGGGATTCACCCCTCCACTTT. Translation: CASSQEVTGDSPLHF.

The chain has TRBV27 and TRBJ2-7, with 11 positions matching TRBD1. Looked up from germline, CDR1 is MNHEY and CDR2 is SMNVEV (reference sequence). This CDR3 has 16 residues. The V gene end was trimmed by 5 bases and the J gene end by 4 bases; junction bases not matched to a gene: 10. The CDR3, as DNA: TGTGCCAGCAGTCGCAACCCGGGACAGGGGGGGTACGAGCAGTACTTC. It codes for CASSRNPGQGGYEQYF.

The chain employs TRBV24-1 and TRBJ2-3; D not resolved. Trimming removed 1 base from V and 2 bases from J, with 9 bases in between. CDR3 length: 15 amino acids. CDR1 is KGHDR and CDR2 is SFDVKD in the germline V gene. In nucleotides, the CDR3 is TGTGCCACCAGTGATTTCTTCCAGTCCACAGATACGCAGTATTTT. Translated, it gives CATSDFFQSTDTQYF.

The V call is TRBV20-1, the J call TRBJ1-2, with no clear D. From germline, CDR1 is DFQATT and CDR2 SNEGSKA (reference sequence). The CDR3 runs to 11 residues. The DNA of the CDR3 is TGCAGCACTACGGACAACTATGGCTACACCTTC. This encodes CSTTDNYGYTF.

The chain is built from TRBV20-1 and TRBJ1-1; D is unclear. There are 14 residues in the CDR3. CDR1 and CDR2 (germline): DFQATT, SNEGSKA (reference sequence). Trimming took 0 bases from V and 0 from J, leaving 8 bases between them. Here the CDR3 DNA reads TGCAGTGCTAGAGATGGAGGTTTGAACACTGAAGCTTTCTTT. This encodes CSARDGGLNTEAFF.

The V and J genes are TRBV5-6 and TRBJ2-3; TRBD2 matches 7 bases. Looked up from germline, CDR1 is SGHDT and CDR2 is YYEEEE. V was clipped by 0 bases and J by 5 bases; unmatched bases: 6. The length of the CDR3 is 15 residues. Written as DNA, the CDR3 is TGTGCCAGCAGCTTGGTCGGCGGGAGTAGAGATACGCAGTATTTT. It encodes CASSLVGGSRDTQYF.

The gene calls are TRBV6-1 and TRBJ1-1; no reliable D call. V was shortened by 6 bases and J by 1 base, with 15 bases between the two germline ends. The CDR3 is 15 amino acids. CDR1 and CDR2 from the germline V gene are MNHNS and SASEGT. CDR3 loop: CASSDGGRSNTEAFF. The CDR3 DNA is TGTGCCAGCAGCGATGGCGGACGGTCGAACACTGAAGCTTTCTTT.

In its sample, this clonotype was seen a few times. The chain has TRBV27 and TRBJ1-5; D call uncertain. Germline CDR1 and CDR2: MNHEY and SMNVEV (reference sequence). This CDR3 contains 13 residues. Trimming took 6 bases from V and 7 from J, leaving 13 bases between them. The CDR3: CASRRTPAQPQHF. Here the CDR3 DNA reads TGTGCCAGCAGGCGTACACCGGCCCAGCCCCAGCATTTT.

V and J are TRBV20-1 and TRBJ2-3; D is ambiguous. The CDR3 has 11 residues. CDR1 is DFQATT and CDR2 is SNEGSKA in the germline V gene (reference sequence). Trimming shortened V by 3 bases and J by 4 bases, and 5 bases separated the two germline ends. For the CDR3, the DNA is TGCAGTGCTAGGTGGGCAGATACGCAGTATTTT. Translated, it gives CSARWADTQYF.